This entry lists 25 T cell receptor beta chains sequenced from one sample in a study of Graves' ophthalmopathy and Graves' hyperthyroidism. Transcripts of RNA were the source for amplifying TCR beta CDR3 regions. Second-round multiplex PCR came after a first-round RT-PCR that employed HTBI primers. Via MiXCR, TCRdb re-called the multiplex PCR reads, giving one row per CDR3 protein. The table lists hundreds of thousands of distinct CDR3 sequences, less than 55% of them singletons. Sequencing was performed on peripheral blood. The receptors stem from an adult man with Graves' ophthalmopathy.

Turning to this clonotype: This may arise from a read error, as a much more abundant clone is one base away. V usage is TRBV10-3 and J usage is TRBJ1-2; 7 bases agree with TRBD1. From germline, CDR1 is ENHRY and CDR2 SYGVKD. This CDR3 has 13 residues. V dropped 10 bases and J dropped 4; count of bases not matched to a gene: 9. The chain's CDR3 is CATQGEVSYGYTF. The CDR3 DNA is TGTGCCACGCAGGGGGAGGTGAGCTATGGCTACACCTTC.

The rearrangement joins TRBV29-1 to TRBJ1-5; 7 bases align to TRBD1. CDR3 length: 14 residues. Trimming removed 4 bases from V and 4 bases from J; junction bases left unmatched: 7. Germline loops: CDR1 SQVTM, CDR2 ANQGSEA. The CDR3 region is CSVGAGTDNQPQHF. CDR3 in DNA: TGCAGCGTTGGAGCCGGGACAGATAATCAGCCCCAGCATTTT.

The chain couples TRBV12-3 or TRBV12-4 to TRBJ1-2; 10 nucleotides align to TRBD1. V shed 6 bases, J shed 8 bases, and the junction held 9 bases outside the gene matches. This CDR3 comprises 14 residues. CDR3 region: CASSLGTGELGYTF. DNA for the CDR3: TGTGCCAGCAGCCTCGGGACAGGGGAGTTGGGCTACACCTTC.

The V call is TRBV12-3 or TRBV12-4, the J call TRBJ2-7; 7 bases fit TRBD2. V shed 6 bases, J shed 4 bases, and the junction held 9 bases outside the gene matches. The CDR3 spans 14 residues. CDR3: CASSESGGPYEQYF. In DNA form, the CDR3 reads TGTGCCAGCAGCGAGTCGGGGGGTCCTTACGAGCAGTACTTC.

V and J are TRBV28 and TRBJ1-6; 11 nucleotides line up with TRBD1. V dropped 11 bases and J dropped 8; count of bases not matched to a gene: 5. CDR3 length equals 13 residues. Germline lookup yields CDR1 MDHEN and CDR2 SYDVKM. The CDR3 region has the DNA TGTGCCCCAAGGACAGGGGGCGATTCACCCCTCCACTTT. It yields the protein CAPRTGGDSPLHF.

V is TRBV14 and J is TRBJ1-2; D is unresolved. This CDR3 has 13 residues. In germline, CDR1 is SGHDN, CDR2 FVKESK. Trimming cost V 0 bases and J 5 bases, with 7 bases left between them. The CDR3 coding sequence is TGTGCCAGCAGCCAAGATAGAGTATATGGCTACACCTTC. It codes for CASSQDRVYGYTF.

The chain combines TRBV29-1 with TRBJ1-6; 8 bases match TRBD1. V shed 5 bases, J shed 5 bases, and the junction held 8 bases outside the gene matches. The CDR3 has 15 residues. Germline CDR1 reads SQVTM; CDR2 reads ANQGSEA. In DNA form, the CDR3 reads TGCAGCGTTAGGACAGGGATAAGCAATAATTCACCCCTCCACTTT. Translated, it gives CSVRTGISNNSPLHF.

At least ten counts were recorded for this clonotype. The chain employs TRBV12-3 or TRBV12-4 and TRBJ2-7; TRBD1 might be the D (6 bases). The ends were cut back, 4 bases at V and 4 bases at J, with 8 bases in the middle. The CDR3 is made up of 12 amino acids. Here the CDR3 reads CASSSTGYEQYF. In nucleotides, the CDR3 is TGTGCCAGCAGTTCAACAGGGTACGAGCAGTACTTC.

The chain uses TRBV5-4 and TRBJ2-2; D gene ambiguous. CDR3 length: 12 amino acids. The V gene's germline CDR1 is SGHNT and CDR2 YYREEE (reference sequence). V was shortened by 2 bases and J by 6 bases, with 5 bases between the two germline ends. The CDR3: CASSFNPGELFF. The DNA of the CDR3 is TGTGCCAGCAGCTTCAATCCCGGGGAGCTGTTTTTT.

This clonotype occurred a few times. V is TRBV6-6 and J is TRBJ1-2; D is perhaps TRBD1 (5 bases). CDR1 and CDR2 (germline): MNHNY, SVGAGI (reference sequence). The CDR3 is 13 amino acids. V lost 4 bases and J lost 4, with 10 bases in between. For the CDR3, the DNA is TGTGCCAGCAGTTTCGGGGCAGGCTATGGCTACACCTTC. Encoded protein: CASSFGAGYGYTF.

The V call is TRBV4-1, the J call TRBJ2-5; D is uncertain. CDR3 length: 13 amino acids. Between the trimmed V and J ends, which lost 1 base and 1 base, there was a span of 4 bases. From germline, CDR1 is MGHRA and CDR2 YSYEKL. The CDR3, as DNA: TGCGCCAGCAGCCAAGTTGGCCAAGAGACCCAGTACTTC. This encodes CASSQVGQETQYF.

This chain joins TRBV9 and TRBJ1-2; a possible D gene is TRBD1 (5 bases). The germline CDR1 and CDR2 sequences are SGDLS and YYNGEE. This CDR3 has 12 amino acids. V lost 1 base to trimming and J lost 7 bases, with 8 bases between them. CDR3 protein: CASSVMRGGYTF. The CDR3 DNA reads TGTGCCAGCAGCGTAATGAGGGGTGGCTACACCTTC.

The CDR3 sequence: CASSQITGGAGETQYF. As DNA, the CDR3 is TGTGCCAGCAGCCAGATCACAGGGGGCGCAGGAGAGACCCAGTACTTC. The rearrangement links TRBV11-1 to TRBJ2-5, with 9 bases identical to TRBD1. The CDR3 totals 16 residues. J was trimmed by 4 bases and V by 5 bases; bases with no gene match: 11. Germline V gene sequence: CDR1 SGHAT, CDR2 FQDESV (reference sequence).

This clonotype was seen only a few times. The CDR3 region has the DNA TGCGCCAGCAACTACAGGGGAAACACTGAAGCTTTCTTT. It is translated as CASNYRGNTEAFF. The rearrangement links TRBV10-2 to TRBJ1-1, with TRBD1 matching over 7 bases. V lost 7 bases to trimming and J lost 2 bases; unmatched junction nucleotides: 4. The V gene's germline CDR1 is WSHSY and CDR2 SAAADI. CDR3 length: 13 residues.

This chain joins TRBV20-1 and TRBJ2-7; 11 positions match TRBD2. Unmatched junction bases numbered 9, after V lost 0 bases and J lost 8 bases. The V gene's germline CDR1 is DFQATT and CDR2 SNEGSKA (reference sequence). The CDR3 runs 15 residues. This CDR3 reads CSARDFWLAGGQQYF. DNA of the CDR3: TGCAGTGCTAGAGATTTTTGGCTAGCGGGAGGTCAGCAGTACTTC.

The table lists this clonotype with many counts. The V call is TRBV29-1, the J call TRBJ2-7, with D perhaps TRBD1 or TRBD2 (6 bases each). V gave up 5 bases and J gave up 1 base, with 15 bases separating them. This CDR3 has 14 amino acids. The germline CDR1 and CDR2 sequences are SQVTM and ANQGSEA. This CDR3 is CSVKGRGGSYEQYF. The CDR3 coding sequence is TGCAGCGTTAAAGGCAGGGGAGGTTCCTACGAGCAGTACTTC.

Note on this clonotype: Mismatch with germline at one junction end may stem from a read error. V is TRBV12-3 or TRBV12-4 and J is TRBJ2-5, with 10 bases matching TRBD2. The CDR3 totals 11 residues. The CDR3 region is CASGLEREGFF. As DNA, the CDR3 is TGTGCTAGTGGGTTGGAGCGGGAGGGGTTCTTC.

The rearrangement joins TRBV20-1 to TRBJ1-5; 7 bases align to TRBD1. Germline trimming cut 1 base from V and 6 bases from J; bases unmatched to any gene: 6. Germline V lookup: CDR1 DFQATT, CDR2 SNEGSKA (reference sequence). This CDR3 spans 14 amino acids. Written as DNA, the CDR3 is TGCAGTGCTAGAGTGACAGGGCTAGGTCAGCCCCAGCATTTT. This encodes CSARVTGLGQPQHF.

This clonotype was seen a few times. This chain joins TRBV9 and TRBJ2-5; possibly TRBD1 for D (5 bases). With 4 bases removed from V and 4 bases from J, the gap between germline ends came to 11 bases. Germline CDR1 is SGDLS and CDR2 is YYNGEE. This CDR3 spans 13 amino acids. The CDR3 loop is CASSPSRVETQYF. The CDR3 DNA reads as TGTGCCAGCAGCCCCAGCAGGGTAGAGACCCAGTACTTC.

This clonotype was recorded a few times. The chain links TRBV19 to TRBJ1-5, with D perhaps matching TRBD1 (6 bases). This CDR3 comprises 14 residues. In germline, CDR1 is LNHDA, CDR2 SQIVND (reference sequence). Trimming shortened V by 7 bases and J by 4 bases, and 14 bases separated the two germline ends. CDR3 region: CASTPPGVNQPQHF. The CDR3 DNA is TGTGCCAGTACCCCCCCAGGGGTGAATCAGCCCCAGCATTTT.

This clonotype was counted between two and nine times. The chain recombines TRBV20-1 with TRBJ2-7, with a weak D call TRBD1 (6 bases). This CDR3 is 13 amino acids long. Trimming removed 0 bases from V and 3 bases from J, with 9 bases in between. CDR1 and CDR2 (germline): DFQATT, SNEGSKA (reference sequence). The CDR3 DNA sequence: TGCAGTGCTAGAGATCCCAGGGGCTACGAGCAGTACTTC. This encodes CSARDPRGYEQYF.

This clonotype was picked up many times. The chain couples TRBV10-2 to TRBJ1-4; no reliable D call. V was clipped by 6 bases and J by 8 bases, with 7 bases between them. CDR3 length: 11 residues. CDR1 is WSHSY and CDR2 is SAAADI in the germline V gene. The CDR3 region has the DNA TGCGCCAGCAGCCCCGGCGAAAAACTGTTTTTT. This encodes CASSPGEKLFF.

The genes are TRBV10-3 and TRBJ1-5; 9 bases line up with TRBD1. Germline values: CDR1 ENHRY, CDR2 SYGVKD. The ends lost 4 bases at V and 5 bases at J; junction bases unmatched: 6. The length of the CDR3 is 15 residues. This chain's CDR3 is CAISGGQGAHQPQHF. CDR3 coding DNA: TGTGCCATCAGTGGGGGACAGGGCGCCCATCAGCCCCAGCATTTT.

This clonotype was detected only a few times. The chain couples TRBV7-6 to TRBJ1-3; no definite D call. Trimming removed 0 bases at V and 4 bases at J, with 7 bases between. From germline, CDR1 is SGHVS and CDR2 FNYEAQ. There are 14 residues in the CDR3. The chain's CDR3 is CASSLAFGGNTIYF. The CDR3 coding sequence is TGTGCCAGCAGCTTAGCTTTTGGAGGAAACACCATATATTTT.

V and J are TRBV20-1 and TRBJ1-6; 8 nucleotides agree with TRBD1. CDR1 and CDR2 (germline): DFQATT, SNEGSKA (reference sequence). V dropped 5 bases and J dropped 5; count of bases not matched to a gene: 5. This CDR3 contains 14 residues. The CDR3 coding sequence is TGCAGTGCTTGGACAGGGTTCCATAATTCACCCCTCCACTTT. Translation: CSAWTGFHNSPLHF.